This TCR beta chain originates from a study of shared clonotypes between healthy human individuals (TCRdb year 2020). With respect to the entire study: The cohort included a few men and two women between 18 and 49 years of age. For each donor, CD4 naive and CD4 memory were each run on three plates, CD8 naive on two plates, and CD8 memory on one plate. The study deeply sequenced blood TCR repertoires of about 5 healthy adults to estimate repertoire size and the extent of clonotype sharing between individuals. To increase sequencing depth and limit assay-specific biases, TCR repertoire library preparation and sequencing were carried out by different laboratories using diverse techniques. Between about 0.9 and 9 billion PBMCs per donor were obtained by leukapheresis.

What the research found in general, with its limitations: The genetic and exposure-history diversity represented was limited by the small number of donors. Rarefaction of sorted-subset datasets indicated incomplete sequencing despite the large sequencing depth. Compared with non-shared clonotypes, clonotypes shared by all four sorted-subset donors had higher generation probabilities. Based on pairwise subsampling, the degree of clonotype sharing among donors was expected to be affected by sequencing depth. Sampling was limited to blood, and TCR repertoires in tissue likely differ from TCR repertoires in blood. Sharing across four donors was observed for approximately 4.6% of naive CD4, less than 4% of naive CD8, over 2% of memory CD4, and about 0.38% of memory CD8 clonotypes. Larger estimated clonotype richness was generally found for naive subsets than for memory subsets.

CDR1 and CDR2, looked up from the germline V gene, are SGHAT and FQNNGV. The germline V end is reduced by 1 base and the J end by 1 base; junction bases left unmatched: 3. CDR3 length: 16 amino acids, cysteine to phenylalanine. The CDR3 DNA has 48 bases and is translated from base 1. Healthy HIV-negative adults with no recently reported acute infections or vaccinations were included as donors. Every donor was a Caucasian adult living in Nashville, Tennessee, USA. Magnetic negative selection was used to enrich CD4+ T cells, after which naive cells were positively selected on CD45RA and the negative fraction became the memory subset. Blood was obtained by leukapheresis, after which PBMCs were separated by Ficoll-Histopaque density gradient centrifugation and cryopreserved in liquid nitrogen vapor phase. Purity and quantity of every magnetically sorted T cell population were checked by analytical flow cytometry. Genomic DNA was isolated from each sorted fraction and quantified by UV absorbance on a Nanodrop 2000c.

Points on this clone: Its antigen is not yet known. Base qualities are missing; no much larger clone stands one base away.

TCR CDR3 regions were amplified from genomic DNA by multiplex PCR using the deep immunoSEQ assay. Genomic DNA extracted from each cell subset was distributed evenly over all wells of several immunoSEQ 96-well plates, and each plate served as one replicate. Each replicate PCR for sorted subsets received roughly 0.2 ug genomic DNA, equal to about 30,000 T cell genomes. Purified libraries were measured with a Qubit 3.0 fluorometer, size-checked on a Bioanalyzer 2100, and measured again with the KAPA Library Quantification kit. A separate single-read 150-cycle Illumina NextSeq 550 flow cell was used to sequence each immunoSEQ 96-well plate. In the authors' own workflow: Because the immunoSEQ output held only junctional sequences and lacked quality scores, the filtering could not match the filtering applied to full-length reads. To assign V/J genes and CDR3, sequences were annotated against IMGT germline references using PyIR, a Python wrapper for IgBLAST v1.9. Any read was removed if the V/J assignment was weak (E-value above 1e-6), the CDR3 was missing, or the read contained stop codons, out-of-frame junctions, or ambiguous translated residues. V3J clonotypes were defined as sequences sharing an identical inferred V gene, J gene, and CDR3 amino acid sequence. To compute the percentage overlap between repertoires, the number of shared unique clonotypes was divided by the size of the smaller repertoire. Repertoire richness was assessed with RTK rarefaction, the Chao1 estimator, and Recon v2.1 estimates of unobserved clonotypes. For all TCRbeta clonotypes obtained by the gDNA method from a few donors, generation probabilities were computed with OLGA. The table comes from immuneACCESS by way of TCRdb, which keeps in-frame sequences with V and J called. Part of the clones is missing from these tables; in studies checked, under half for an unresolved V gene and the rest for unknown reasons. Clonal size and the V and J genes are those of that table, whereas D and trimming came from the DNA. The sample table shows some 1,100,000 clones, and 75% to 80% are seen once. Around 0.47% of the sample is in the top ten clones.

The origin of this receptor is a man between 18 and 35 years old in good health. Some clones in this sample may be carry-over from other donors' samples. The specimen sequenced was memory CD4+ T cells from PBMCs. The sample's cell subset or site label is to be understood as: CD45RA-negative fraction. The chain is made from TRBV11-2 and TRBJ2-2; 7 middle bases align to TRBD2. The CDR3 corresponds to CASSLGGGGNTGELFF. The DNA is TGTGCCAGCAGCTTAGGAGGCGGGGGGAACACCGGGGAGCTGTTTTTT.